This is a list of T cell receptor beta chains from one sample in a study of T cell responses to AZD1222 COVID-19 vaccine. Data came from immunoSEQ multiplex PCR; TCRdb stores just in-frame clones and leaves some out. This table holds 100,000 to 150,000 clones, about 87% found once. Specimen: peripheral blood, collected on day 0 of AZD1222 vaccination. These receptors all come from an adult in good health. CDR3s include the opening cysteine and the closing phenylalanine or tryptophan. D genes are given only for firm matches. Size is omitted from some rows. Given values are once, few, many or a class for expanded clones.

j_call d_call v_call clone_size cdr3_nt cdr3_aa
TRBJ1-1 NA TRBV7-6 NA TGTGCCAGCAGCTCGCCAGCTGAAGCTTTCTTT CASSSPAEAFF
TRBJ2-3 NA TRBV7-9 NA TGTGCCAGCAGTTCCTCGATTAGCACAGATACGCAGTATTTT CASSSSISTDTQYF
TRBJ2-5 TRBD2 TRBV4-2 NA TGTGCCAGCAGCCCGACTAGCGGGTTACAAGAGACCCAGTACTTC CASSPTSGLQETQYF
TRBJ2-1 NA TRBV29-1 NA TGCAGCGTTGATGAGGGACTCAATGAGCAGTTCTTC CSVDEGLNEQFF
TRBJ2-5 NA TRBV7-3 NA TGTGCCAGCAGCTTAGGGTCGTCTGGACGGATCCAAGAGACCCAGTACTTC CASSLGSSGRIQETQYF
TRBJ2-5 TRBD2 TRBV5-1 once TGCGCCAGCAGCGTGAGGACTAGGGAGCAAGAGACCCAGTACTTC CASSVRTREQETQYF
TRBJ2-3 TRBD2 TRBV4-1 few TGCGCCAGCAGCCAAGTCCTACGGCTAGCGGGGGCCAAGTTTAGAACGGATACGCAGTATTTT CASSQVLRLAGAKFRTDTQYF
TRBJ1-2 NA TRBV3-1/TRBV3-2 NA TGTGCCAGCAGCCAAGGAATTGTGGGCTACACCTTC CASSQGIVGYTF
TRBJ2-1 TRBD2 TRBV7-9 NA TGTGCCGCCTTCCAAGCGGGGGACTCTCCGCCCTACAATGAGCAGTTCTTC CAAFQAGDSPPYNEQFF
TRBJ2-5 NA TRBV7-2 NA TGTGCCAGCAGCTTAGCGGCACAGAAAGAGACCCAGTACTTC CASSLAAQKETQYF
TRBJ2-2 TRBD2 TRBV7-2 NA TGTGCCAGCAGCTTAGTAGGCGGGGGAAACACCGGGGAGCTGTTTTTT CASSLVGGGNTGELFF
TRBJ2-7 TRBD1 TRBV28 NA TGTGCCAGCAGTGCACCGGGACAGGGGGGTGGGCAGTACTTC CASSAPGQGGGQYF
TRBJ1-5 NA TRBV6-1 NA TGTGCCAGCAGTGAAAATCAGCCCCAGCATTTT CASSENQPQHF
TRBJ2-1 TRBD1 TRBV7-2 NA TGTGCCAGCAGCCGGGACAGGGGTTTAACCTTTTTGGTTGATGAGCAGTTCTTC CASSRDRGLTFLVDEQFF
TRBJ2-3 NA TRBV12-3/TRBV12-4 NA TGTGCCAGCAGTTTTACAGATACGCAGTATTTT CASSFTDTQYF
TRBJ1-6 NA TRBV5-1 NA TGCGCCAGCAGCTTGTTTTCCAGGGGAGTTAATTCACCCCTCCACTTT CASSLFSRGVNSPLHF
TRBJ1-1 TRBD1 TRBV4-3 NA TGCGCCAGCAGCCAACCAGGGGGCGAGGATGAAGCTTTCTTT CASSQPGGEDEAFF
TRBJ2-3 NA TRBV3-1/TRBV3-2 NA TGTGCCAGCAGCCAAGATCTTCCTTCCTTGAGTACGCAGTATTTT CASSQDLPSLSTQYF
TRBJ2-3 NA TRBV3-1/TRBV3-2 NA TGTGCCAGCAGCCTCGAACCTGGGGGAATTACGCAGTATTTT CASSLEPGGITQYF
TRBJ2-3 NA TRBV28 NA TGTGCCAGCAGTTCCCCCTGGGCAGATACGCAGTATTTT CASSSPWADTQYF
TRBJ2-3 NA TRBV5-4 NA TGTGCCAGCGGGGCGGGACCTAGCACAGATACGCAGTATTTT CASGAGPSTDTQYF
TRBJ2-3 NA TRBV9 once TGTGCCAGCAGCGTTGCGGGTAGCACAGATACGCAGTATTTT CASSVAGSTDTQYF
TRBJ2-1 TRBD1 TRBV7-3 NA TGTGCCAGCAGTCCAATAACAGGGGGCGGTGAGCAGTTCTTC CASSPITGGGEQFF
TRBJ2-5 NA TRBV6-5 NA TGTGCCAGCAGTTACCCGGGGGAAGAGACCCAGTACTTC CASSYPGEETQYF
TRBJ2-6 NA TRBV7-2 NA TGTGCCAGCAGCTTAGCTGGCAGGGGGGGTTCTGGGGCCAACGTCCTGACTTTC CASSLAGRGGSGANVLTF
TRBJ1-6 NA TRBV28 NA TGTGCCAGCAGTACCAATAATTCACCCCTCCACTTT CASSTNNSPLHF
TRBJ1-1 TRBD1 TRBV4-3 NA TGCGCCAGCAGCCCCCGGACAGGAAGGAACACTGAAGCTTTCTTT CASSPRTGRNTEAFF
TRBJ2-1 TRBD1 TRBV16 NA TGTGCCAGCAGCCAACCCAGGGGGCAGAGTGAGCAGTTCTTC CASSQPRGQSEQFF
TRBJ2-1 NA TRBV5-1 NA TGCGCCAGCAGCTTGGGGTCCGGGAAGGGCTACAATGAGCAGTTCTTC CASSLGSGKGYNEQFF
TRBJ2-5 NA TRBV7-9 NA TGTGCCAGCAGCCCATTTATCATAGCGACAATCCAAGAGACCCAGTACTTC CASSPFIIATIQETQYF
TRBJ2-7 TRBD1 TRBV28 NA TGTGCCAGCAGCCCCGGGACAGGGAATTTGTACGAGCAGTACTTC CASSPGTGNLYEQYF
TRBJ1-6 NA TRBV7-3 NA TGTGCCAGCAGCTTAAGTTACAGGGCGAATTCACCCCTCCACTTT CASSLSYRANSPLHF
TRBJ2-3 NA TRBV27 NA TGTGCCAGCAGTTTAAGGTGGCAGGGGGGGACAGATACGCAGTATTTT CASSLRWQGGTDTQYF
TRBJ1-1 NA TRBV5-1 NA TGCGCCAGCAAACCGTCGGGTGTGAACACTGAAGCTTTCTTT CASKPSGVNTEAFF
TRBJ1-1 TRBD1 TRBV5-4 NA TGTGCCAGCAGCCAACAGGGGTTGGGGGACACTGAAGCTTTCTTT CASSQQGLGDTEAFF
TRBJ2-1 TRBD1 TRBV6-5 NA TGTGCCAGTAAAGTCTCCGGGACAGGGAACAATGAGCAGTTCTTC CASKVSGTGNNEQFF
TRBJ2-3 NA TRBV5-4 NA TGTGCCAGCAGCGTGGTCCACCTCACAGATACGCAGTATTTT CASSVVHLTDTQYF
TRBJ1-1 NA TRBV19 NA TGTGCCAGTAGTATTTATGGGACCGCGGGGACTGAAGCTTTCTTT CASSIYGTAGTEAFF
TRBJ2-2 TRBD2 TRBV10-3 NA TGTGCCATCAGGCAGACTAGCGGGGGCCTCGACGGGGAGCTGTTTTTT CAIRQTSGGLDGELFF
TRBJ1-2 NA TRBV7-3 NA TGTGCCAGCAGCTTAATCGCGGACTATGGCTACACCTTC CASSLIADYGYTF
TRBJ1-1 NA TRBV7-9 NA TGTGCCAGCGTTGGGGGGGGCACTGAAGCTTTCTTT CASVGGGTEAFF
TRBJ2-5 TRBD2 TRBV7-8 NA TGTGCCAGCAGCCCAGCGGCGGGACTAGCGGGACTCCAAGAGACCCAGTACTTC CASSPAAGLAGLQETQYF
TRBJ2-5 TRBD2 TRBV2 once TGTGCCAGCAGTGAACGGTTAGCGGGGCAGGCCCAGTACTTC CASSERLAGQAQYF
TRBJ1-6 TRBD1 TRBV18 NA TGTGCCAGCTCACCCCGGACAGGACTCGATAATTCACCCCTCCACTTT CASSPRTGLDNSPLHF
TRBJ2-3 NA TRBV21-1 NA TGTGCCAGCAGCATCACTGCTAGCGGCCTTAGCACAGATACGCAGTATTTT CASSITASGLSTDTQYF
TRBJ1-4 TRBD1 TRBV4-2 few TGTGCCAGCAGCCACGACAGGGAGTCAACTAATGAAAAACTGTTTTTT CASSHDRESTNEKLFF
TRBJ2-3 NA TRBV29-1 NA TGCAGCGTTGAAGAGTCGCCTGTGTGGGTGGATACGCAGTATTTT CSVEESPVWVDTQYF
TRBJ1-5 NA TRBV4-1 NA TGCGCCCGCAGCCCACTCGGCGCGAAGCTCGGTCAGCCCCAGCATTTT CARSPLGAKLGQPQHF
TRBJ1-2 NA TRBV6-5 NA TGTGCCAGCAGTCGAGGACAGTTGTATGGCTACACCTTC CASSRGQLYGYTF
TRBJ1-5 NA TRBV2 few TGTGCCAGCAGTGAAGCCCGGGGAGGTCAGCCCCAGCATTTT CASSEARGGQPQHF